This T cell receptor (beta chain) originates from a study of Ad26.COV2.S vaccination and SARS-CoV-2 variants. Turning to the study itself: Among those in the COV1001 Ad26.COV2.S trial arm was the donor. Intramuscularly, Ad26.COV2.S was given either once or twice, 56 days apart.

Germline V lookup: CDR1 SGHAT, CDR2 FQDESV (reference sequence). The CDR3 is made up of 13 amino acids. The V and J ends lost 1 base and 8 bases respectively, with 9 bases between them. Method: immunoSEQ multiplex PCR; TCRdb's copy keeps in-frame clones and lacks some. The sample includes 380,000 or so clones, around nine tenths seen only once; the top ten take around a tenth. General study findings and limits: Non-spike TCR breadth showed similarity between vaccine and placebo recipients. Vaccinated individuals (as opposed to placebo recipients) had higher spike-specific TCR breadth.

Comments on this clone: Its cognate antigen is unknown.

The treatment was: around 19 received Ad26.COV2.S at low or high dose, single or two shots; several received placebo; per-sample allocation not given. Material that was analyzed had been drawn on day 63 after the first vaccine or placebo injection. The sample in question was peripheral blood, obtained in a trial of Ad26.COV2.S vaccine versus placebo. The rearrangement links TRBV11-1 to TRBJ2-1; unclear D gene. The receptor's source is a person aged 18-65 years who received the Ad26.COV2.S COVID-19 vaccine or a placebo. DNA of the CDR3: TGTGCCAGCAGCTTAGTGGGTTTCTATGAGCAGTTCTTC. This sequence encodes CASSLVGFYEQFF.